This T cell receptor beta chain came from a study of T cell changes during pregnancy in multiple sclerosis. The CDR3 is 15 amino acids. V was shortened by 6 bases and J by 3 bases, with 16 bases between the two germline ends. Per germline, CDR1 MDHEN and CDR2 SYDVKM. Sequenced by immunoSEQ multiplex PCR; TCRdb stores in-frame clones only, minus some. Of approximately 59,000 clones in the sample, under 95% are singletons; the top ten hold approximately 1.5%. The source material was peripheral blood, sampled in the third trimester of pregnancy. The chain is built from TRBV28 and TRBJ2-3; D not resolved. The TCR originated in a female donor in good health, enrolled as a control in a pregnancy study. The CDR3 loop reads CASSRLAAQTDTQYF. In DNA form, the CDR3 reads TGTGCCAGCAGCCGACTGGCGGCACAAACAGATACGCAGTATTTT.